This T cell receptor beta chain was recovered during a study of blood T cell repertoires in COVID-19. Study-wide context: Samples came from the United States, Italy and Spain, spanning acute and convalescent COVID-19.

Here immunoSEQ multiplex PCR was the method, and the copy in TCRdb shows in-frame clones only, minus some. The data hold approximately 210,000 clones, with around 84% observed a single time. Germline V gene sequence: CDR1 SEHNR, CDR2 FQNEAQ (reference sequence). This CDR3 comprises 20 residues. V lost 5 bases to trimming and J lost 0 bases, with 25 bases between them. The sequenced material came from peripheral blood. The TCR comes from a human donor in a cohort sampled during active COVID-19. V gene TRBV7-9 combines with J gene TRBJ2-2, with D maybe TRBD2 (6 bases). The CDR3 nucleotides are TGTGCCAGCAGCATAAGATGGGGGGAGCAGCGGGCGGCGAACACCGGGGAGCTGTTTTTT. Translation gives CASSIRWGEQRAANTGELFF.